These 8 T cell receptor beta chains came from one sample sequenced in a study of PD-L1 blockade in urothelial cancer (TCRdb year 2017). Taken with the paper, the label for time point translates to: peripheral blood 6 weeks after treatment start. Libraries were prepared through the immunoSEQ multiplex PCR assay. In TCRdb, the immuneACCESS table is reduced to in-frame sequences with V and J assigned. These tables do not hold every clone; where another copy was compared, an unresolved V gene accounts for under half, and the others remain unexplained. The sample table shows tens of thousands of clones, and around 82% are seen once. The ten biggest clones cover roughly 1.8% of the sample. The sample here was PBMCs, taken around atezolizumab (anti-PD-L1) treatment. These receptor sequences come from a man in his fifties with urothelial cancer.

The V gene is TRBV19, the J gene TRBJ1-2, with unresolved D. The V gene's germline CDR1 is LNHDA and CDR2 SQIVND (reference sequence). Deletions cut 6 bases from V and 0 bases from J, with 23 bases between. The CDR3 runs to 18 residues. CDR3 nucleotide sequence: TGTGCCAGTAGATCCCTCAAGACACGGCCTGAAACTAACTATGGCTACACCTTC. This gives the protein CASRSLKTRPETNYGYTF.

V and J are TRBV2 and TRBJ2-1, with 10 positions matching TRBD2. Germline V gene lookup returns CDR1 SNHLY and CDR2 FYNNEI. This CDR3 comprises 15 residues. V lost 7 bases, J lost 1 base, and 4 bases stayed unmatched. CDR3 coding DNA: TGTGCCAGCATAATAGCGGGGGGTTCCTACAATGAGCAGTTCTTC. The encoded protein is CASIIAGGSYNEQFF.

The CDR3 bases are TGTGCTAGTGGCCGGGGGGTGAACACTGAAGCTTTCTTT. Translated: CASGRGVNTEAFF. The gene calls are TRBV12-5 and TRBJ1-1; a weak D match, TRBD1 (5 bases). The CDR3 has 13 residues. Germline CDR1 and CDR2: LGHNT and FRNRAP. Trimming removed 6 bases from V and 0 bases from J, with 8 bases in between.

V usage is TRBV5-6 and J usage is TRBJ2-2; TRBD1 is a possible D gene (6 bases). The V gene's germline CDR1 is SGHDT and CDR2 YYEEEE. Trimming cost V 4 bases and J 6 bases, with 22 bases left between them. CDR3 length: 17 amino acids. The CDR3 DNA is TGTGCCAGCAGCATTGTCGGTCGGACAGAGGGGGCCGGGGAGCTGTTTTTT. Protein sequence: CASSIVGRTEGAGELFF.

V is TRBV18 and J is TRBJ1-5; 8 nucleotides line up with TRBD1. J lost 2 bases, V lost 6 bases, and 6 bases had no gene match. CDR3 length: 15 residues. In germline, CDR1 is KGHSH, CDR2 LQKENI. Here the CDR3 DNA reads TGTGCCAGCTCCGGGACAGGAAGGGGCAATCAGCCCCAGCATTTT. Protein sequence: CASSGTGRGNQPQHF.

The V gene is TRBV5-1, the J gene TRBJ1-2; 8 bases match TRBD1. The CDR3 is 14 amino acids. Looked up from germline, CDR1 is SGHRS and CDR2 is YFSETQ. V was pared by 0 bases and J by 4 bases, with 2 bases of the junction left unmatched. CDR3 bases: TGCGCCAGCAGCTTGGGAGACAGGGGCTATGGCTACACCTTC. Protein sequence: CASSLGDRGYGYTF.

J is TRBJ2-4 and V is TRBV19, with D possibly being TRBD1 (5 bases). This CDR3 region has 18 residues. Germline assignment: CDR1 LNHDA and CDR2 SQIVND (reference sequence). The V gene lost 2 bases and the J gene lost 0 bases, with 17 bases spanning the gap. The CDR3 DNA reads TGTGCCAGTAGTATAAACCCTCGACAGAGACTAGCCAAAAACATTCAGTACTTC. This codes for CASSINPRQRLAKNIQYF. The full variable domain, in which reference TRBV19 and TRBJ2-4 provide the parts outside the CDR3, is DGGITQSPKYLFRKEGQNVTLSCEQNLNHDAMYWYRQDPGQGLRLIYYSQIVNDFQKGDIAEGYSVSREKKESFPLTVTSAQKNPTAFYLCASSINPRQRLAKNIQYFGAGTRLSVL.

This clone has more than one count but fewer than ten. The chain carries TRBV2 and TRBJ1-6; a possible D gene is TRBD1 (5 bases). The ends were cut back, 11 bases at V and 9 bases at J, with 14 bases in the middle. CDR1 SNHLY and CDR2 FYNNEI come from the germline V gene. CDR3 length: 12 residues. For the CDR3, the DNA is TGTGCCGGCCAGGGTTTCGGTTCACCCCTCCACTTT. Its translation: CAGQGFGSPLHF.